One sample yielded the 28 T cell receptor beta chains listed below, sequenced in a study of cytomegalovirus exposure and HLA in healthy donors. 13 Jbeta primers and 60 Vbeta primers were used for the PCR. Generated by immunoSEQ multiplex PCR, the TCRdb table keeps only in-frame clones and is missing some. The sample has 120,000 or so clones, about 80% seen once; the top ten hold under 9.5%. The sample taken for sequencing was PBMCs. These receptors came from a woman aged 45-59 years in good health and CMV-seropositive.

This clone was counted only a few times. The CDR3 DNA reads as TGTGCCAGCACCTCGGACAGGGGGGCTTCCTATGGCTACACCTTC. Its translation: CASTSDRGASYGYTF. The chain employs TRBV5-4 and TRBJ1-2, with 10 bases identical to TRBD1. J was trimmed by 4 bases and V by 6 bases; bases with no gene match: 9. CDR3 length equals 15 residues. The V gene's germline CDR1 is SGHNT and CDR2 YYREEE (reference sequence). The full variable domain, in which reference TRBV5-4 and TRBJ1-2 provide the parts outside the CDR3, is ETGVTQSPTHLIKTRGQQVTLRCSSQSGHNTVSWYQQALGQGPQFIFQYYREEENGRGNFPPRFSGLQFPNYSSELNVNALELDDSALYLCASTSDRGASYGYTFGSGTRLTVV.

In regard to this clone: The junction differs from germline at one of its ends, possibly a read error. The rearrangement links TRBV2 to TRBJ2-7; 11 nucleotides align to TRBD2. The length of the CDR3 is 14 residues. Germline V lookup: CDR1 SNHLY, CDR2 FYNNEI. DNA for the CDR3: TGTGCCAGCAGTGAACGGCTAGCGGGAGGCCAAAAGCCCTTC. Protein sequence: CASSERLAGGQKPF.

This chain uses TRBV5-1 with TRBJ1-6, with D unclear. The CDR3 is 14 residues long. Germline lookup yields CDR1 SGHRS and CDR2 YFSETQ. Trimming pared 4 bases from V and 5 bases from J, leaving 10 bases between. CDR3 sequence: CASSAGTNNSPLHF. The CDR3 coding sequence is TGCGCCAGCAGCGCCGGTACGAATAATTCACCCCTCCACTTT.

The chain recombines TRBV30 with TRBJ1-5; 8 bases align to TRBD1. The V segment lost 3 bases and the J segment 3 bases; nucleotides outside the gene matches: 7. The CDR3 covers 15 residues. CDR1 is GTSNPN, CDR2 SVGIG, per germline (reference sequence). In DNA, the CDR3 is TGTGCCTGGAGCGTGACAGGGGACCCCAATCAGCCCCAGCATTTT. Its protein product is CAWSVTGDPNQPQHF. Full variable domain (rest looked up from reference TRBV30 and TRBJ1-5): SQTIHQWPATLVQPVGSPLSLECTVEGTSNPNLYWYRQAAGRGLQLLFYSVGIGQISSEVPQNLSASRPQDRQFILSSKKLLLSDSGFYLCAWSVTGDPNQPQHFGDGTRLSIL.

The CDR3 DNA is TGTGCCAGCAGCTTAACGAGGGGACAACTCAATCAGCCCCAGCATTTT. Its protein is CASSLTRGQLNQPQHF. This chain links TRBV7-8 with TRBJ1-5; possible D gene TRBD1, 6 bases. The CDR3 is 16 amino acids. CDR1 SGHVS and CDR2 FQNEAQ come from the germline V gene. Trimming took 2 bases from V and 3 from J, leaving 14 bases between them.

This chain links TRBV30 with TRBJ2-7; the D gene is possibly TRBD1 (5 bases). Trimming removed 1 base at V and 2 bases at J, with 6 bases between. Germline lookup yields CDR1 GTSNPN and CDR2 SVGIG (reference sequence). The CDR3 is made up of 12 amino acids. CDR3 sequence: CAWSEGTYEQYF. CDR3 bases: TGTGCCTGGAGTGAGGGGACCTACGAGCAGTACTTC.

This clone was counted once. This chain uses TRBV9 with TRBJ2-6; tentatively, D is TRBD1 (6 bases). The CDR3 runs to 17 residues. V was pared by 3 bases and J by 2 bases, with 15 bases between. CDR1 is SGDLS, CDR2 YYNGEE, per germline. CDR3 residues: CASSATGTGTGANVLTF. The CDR3 nucleotides are TGTGCCAGCAGCGCAACGGGAACAGGGACTGGGGCCAACGTCCTGACTTTC.

This sequence joins TRBV4-3 and TRBJ1-1; tentatively, D is TRBD1 (5 bases). The CDR3 loop spans 14 amino acids. V lost 2 bases and J 10 bases, leaving 17 bases between the germline ends. The germline V gene has CDR1 LGHNA and CDR2 YSLEER. The CDR3 sequence: CASSQTGNFVAAFF. The CDR3 DNA sequence: TGCGCCAGCAGCCAAACAGGCAATTTTGTTGCAGCTTTCTTT.

The V and J genes are TRBV5-4 and TRBJ2-3; 10 positions match TRBD2. The CDR3 runs 15 residues. The V segment lost 0 bases and the J segment 7 bases; nucleotides outside the gene matches: 5. Per germline, CDR1 SGHNT and CDR2 YYREEE (reference sequence). The CDR3 sequence is CASSLGAGGPYTQYF. The DNA of the CDR3 is TGTGCCAGCAGCTTGGGAGCGGGGGGGCCATATACGCAGTATTTT.

This clone was seen only a few times. The chain combines TRBV7-9 with TRBJ2-1, with TRBD2 identical over 11 bases. V lost 5 bases, J lost 2 bases, and 8 bases stayed unmatched. CDR3 length: 17 residues. Germline CDR1 reads SEHNR; CDR2 reads FQNEAQ (reference sequence). The CDR3 is CASSPRLGLAAYNEQFF. DNA of the CDR3: TGTGCCAGCAGCCCTCGCCTGGGACTAGCGGCCTACAATGAGCAGTTCTTC.

V is TRBV7-2 and J is TRBJ1-2; the D gene is possibly TRBD1 (5 bases). Germline CDR1 SGHTA, CDR2 FQGNSA. V was clipped by 5 bases and J by 7 bases, with 20 bases between them. The CDR3 consists of 15 residues. The CDR3 nucleotides are TGTGCCAGCAGCCCCACGGGGGAGGAGGTGCGTGGCTACACCTTC. Encoded protein: CASSPTGEEVRGYTF.

The J gene is TRBJ2-5, the V gene TRBV5-1; possibly TRBD2 for D (5 bases). The CDR3 runs 13 residues. Germline lookup yields CDR1 SGHRS and CDR2 YFSETQ. Deletions cut 4 bases from V and 5 bases from J, with 12 bases between. CDR3 bases: TGCGCCAGCAGCCAACTAGGTCAGGAGACCCAGTACTTC. As protein: CASSQLGQETQYF.

V and J are TRBV15 and TRBJ1-2; D is unresolved. In germline, CDR1 is LNHNV, CDR2 YYDKDF (reference sequence). The CDR3 is 16 residues long. Between the trimmed V and J ends, which lost 0 bases and 4 bases, there was a span of 15 bases. The CDR3 here is CATSRERASSPYGYTF. DNA of the CDR3: TGTGCCACCAGCAGAGAGAGAGCGTCCTCCCCCTATGGCTACACCTTC.

This clone has only one observation. V is TRBV7-8 and J is TRBJ1-4; D perhaps matches TRBD1 (5 bases). V was cut by 5 bases and J by 8 bases, with 9 bases left in between. This CDR3 is 12 amino acids long. The germline V gene encodes CDR1 SGHVS and CDR2 FQNEAQ. CDR3 DNA: TGTGCCAGCAGCCGACGGGGGGAAAAACTGTTTTTT. Its translation: CASSRRGEKLFF.

The chain recombines TRBV15 with TRBJ2-7; weak D call: TRBD1 (6 bases). V lost 0 bases and J lost 5, with 17 bases in between. The length of the CDR3 is 16 residues. Germline V gene lookup returns CDR1 LNHNV and CDR2 YYDKDF (reference sequence). DNA for the CDR3: TGTGCCACCAGCAGAGAGGACAGCTGGCGGTTGGACGAGCAGTACTTC. It translates to CATSREDSWRLDEQYF.

This chain joins TRBV5-4 and TRBJ1-6, with D possibly TRBD1 on 5 matching bases. This CDR3 has 15 amino acids. V shed 3 bases and J shed 7 bases, with 14 bases lying between them. CDR1 SGHNT and CDR2 YYREEE come from the germline V gene (reference sequence). CDR3 in DNA: TGTGCCAGCAGCTCGAGGAGTAGGGGCAATTCACCCCTCCACTTT. Its protein is CASSSRSRGNSPLHF.

The chain has TRBV10-1 and TRBJ2-3; D perhaps matches TRBD2 (7 bases). V was trimmed by 2 bases and J by 2 bases, leaving 14 bases between them. Germline V gives CDR1 WNHNN, CDR2 SYGVQD (reference sequence). The CDR3 contains 16 residues. The CDR3 spells CASSETRRGPTDTQYF. In DNA form, the CDR3 reads TGCGCCAGCAGTGAGACGAGGCGGGGGCCCACAGATACGCAGTATTTT.

The genes are TRBV7-9 and TRBJ1-2; tentatively, D is TRBD1 (5 bases). The length of the CDR3 is 15 residues. V lost 2 bases to trimming and J lost 1 base, with 11 bases between them. Germline assignment: CDR1 SEHNR and CDR2 FQNEAQ (reference sequence). CDR3 DNA sequence: TGTGCCAGCAGCTTACCAGGGAGGAGTAACTATGGCTACACCTTC. Protein: CASSLPGRSNYGYTF.

This clone was picked up a small number of times. The genes are TRBV10-3 and TRBJ2-7, with 8 bases aligning to TRBD2. Trimming removed 4 bases from V and 0 bases from J; junction bases left unmatched: 5. CDR3 length: 15 residues. Germline-derived CDR1 and CDR2 are ENHRY and SYGVKD. The CDR3: CAISAPSGLSYEQYF. CDR3 nucleotides: TGTGCCATCAGTGCCCCTAGCGGGCTCTCCTACGAGCAGTACTTC.

The chain employs TRBV10-3 and TRBJ1-5, with TRBD1 matching over 8 bases. CDR3 length equals 15 residues. Germline CDR1 ENHRY, CDR2 SYGVKD. Trimming took 0 bases from V and 4 from J; bases not matched to a gene: 2. The CDR3 reads CAISESGQGNQPQHF. As DNA, the CDR3 is TGTGCCATCAGTGAGTCAGGACAGGGTAATCAGCCCCAGCATTTT.

This clone came up once. The chain employs TRBV11-3 and TRBJ2-1, with TRBD2 identical over 7 bases. The ends lost 6 bases at V and 9 bases at J; junction bases unmatched: 5. Germline-derived CDR1 and CDR2 are SGHNT and YENEEA. CDR3 length: 12 residues. The CDR3 sequence: CASREGEGEQFF. DNA of the CDR3: TGTGCCAGCAGGGAAGGGGAGGGTGAGCAGTTCTTC.

The chain employs TRBV7-2 and TRBJ1-1; TRBD1 is a possible D gene (5 bases). In germline, CDR1 is SGHTA, CDR2 FQGNSA. The ends were cut back, 5 bases at V and 5 bases at J, with 24 bases in the middle. The CDR3 consists of 17 residues. The CDR3 region is CASSPSFRRGWGTEAFF. The CDR3 nucleotides read TGTGCCAGCAGCCCATCCTTTCGTCGGGGGTGGGGTACTGAAGCTTTCTTT.

The CDR3 region has the DNA TGTGCCAGCAGCTTTCTAAACTCTGGGGCCAACGTCCTGACTTTC. As protein: CASSFLNSGANVLTF. J is TRBJ2-6 and V is TRBV11-2; no firm D call. Germline V gives CDR1 SGHAT, CDR2 FQNNGV. This CDR3 region has 15 residues. Trimming left V 3 bases short and J 0 bases short, with 6 bases between.

The chain has TRBV30 and TRBJ1-5, with 9 bases aligning to TRBD1. The CDR3 has 13 residues. V lost 4 bases and J lost 7; bases outside the gene matches: 5. Germline V gives CDR1 GTSNPN, CDR2 SVGIG (reference sequence). The CDR3 region is CAWTTGGGQPQHF. CDR3 bases: TGTGCCTGGACTACAGGGGGCGGACAGCCCCAGCATTTT.

This clone showed up just a few times. The V and J genes are TRBV5-1 and TRBJ2-3; TRBD1 matches 11 bases. Germline V gene data show CDR1 as SGHRS and CDR2 as YFSETQ. Unmatched junction bases numbered 7, after V lost 4 bases and J lost 6 bases. This CDR3 has 15 amino acids. The chain's CDR3 is CASSGSGTGGDTQYF. The CDR3 DNA reads TGCGCCAGCAGCGGATCGGGGACAGGGGGGGATACGCAGTATTTT.

The CDR3 bases are TGCGCCAGCAGCTTGGAGCCGGGTAGCTCCTACAATGAGCAGTTCTTC. It is translated as CASSLEPGSSYNEQFF. This chain joins TRBV5-1 and TRBJ2-1; D gene unclear. V was cut by 0 bases and J by 0 bases, with 10 bases left in between. Germline V lookup: CDR1 SGHRS, CDR2 YFSETQ. The CDR3 length is 16 residues.

This chain links TRBV11-2 with TRBJ2-6, with D unresolved. The ends were cut back, 1 base at V and 4 bases at J, with 17 bases in the middle. CDR3 length: 18 residues. Germline CDR1 SGHAT, CDR2 FQNNGV. For the CDR3, the DNA is TGTGCCAGCAGCTTAGCTATTTTCCGGTCGCCCGGGGCCAACGTCCTGACTTTC. Its translation: CASSLAIFRSPGANVLTF. The full variable domain, in which reference TRBV11-2 and TRBJ2-6 provide the parts outside the CDR3, is EAGVAQSPRYKIIEKRQSVAFWCNPISGHATLYWYQQILGQGPKLLIQFQNNGVVDDSQLPKDRFSAERLKGVDSTLKIQPAKLEDSAVYLCASSLAIFRSPGANVLTFGAGSRLTVL.

This sequence joins TRBV6-5 and TRBJ2-7, with TRBD1 identical over 12 bases. The junction had 5 bases not matched to a gene; V was cut back by 6 bases and J by 2 bases. This CDR3 is built from 15 residues. CDR1 is MNHEY and CDR2 is SVGAGI in the germline V gene. CDR3 in amino acids: CASRGQGATAYEQYF. CDR3 coding DNA: TGTGCCAGCAGGGGACAGGGGGCAACGGCCTACGAGCAGTACTTC.